The 29 T cell receptor beta chains listed next were all sequenced from one sample in a study of tumor-infiltrating lymphocytes in primary liver carcinoma. TCR beta cDNA was reverse-transcribed from around 0.55 ug of total RNA. The reaction used a constant-region primer and ProtoScript II reverse transcriptase. It was through three nested multiplex PCR rounds of slightly modified ARM-PCR that TCR beta libraries arose. Primers for the first two PCR rounds were TRBV1-TRBV30 forward primers and a C-beta reverse primer (around 10 cycles per round). One entry per CDR3 protein, called by TCRdb with MiXCR from the multiplex PCR reads. The sample has tens of thousands of distinct CDR3 sequences, around 70% seen once; the top ten hold approximately 19%. Taking roughly 18-32 mg of unsorted bulk tissue, the authors co-extracted RNA and DNA. The specimen was liver tumor tissue from sampling region 1. Stated subset: tumor region T1, superior pole. These receptors all come from a man aged 40-49 years with primary liver carcinoma and hepatitis B virus infection.

A word on this clonotype: This may be a read error: a much more frequent sequence differs by one nucleotide. The chain combines TRBV24-1 with TRBJ2-5, with D possibly being TRBD2 (5 bases). The CDR3 sequence is 14 residues long. CDR1 and CDR2 (germline): KGHDR, SFDVKD. CDR3 sequence: CATSPRTKGETLYF. The CDR3, as DNA: TGTGCCACCTCCCCCCGAACAAAGGGAGAGACCCTGTACTTC.

The chain has TRBV29-1 and TRBJ2-5, with 10 bases identical to TRBD1. The junction had 8 bases not matched to a gene; V was cut back by 3 bases and J by 7 bases. Germline V gene data show CDR1 as SQVTM and CDR2 as ANQGSEA. The CDR3 is 14 amino acids. CDR3 protein: CSVDGTGALVTQYF. CDR3 DNA: TGCAGCGTTGATGGGACAGGGGCCCTGGTGACCCAGTACTTC.

CDR3 coding DNA: TGTGCCAGCAGCCCAGGAGCAATTAATGAAAAACTGTTTTTT. Translated: CASSPGAINEKLFF. The chain links TRBV7-9 to TRBJ1-4, with D hard to call. The CDR3 is made up of 14 amino acids. Germline V lookup: CDR1 SEHNR, CDR2 FQNEAQ (reference sequence). Trimming took off 5 bases at V and 4 bases at J, with 11 bases between the two ends.

Many counts were recorded for this clonotype. This chain connects TRBV6-1 to TRBJ2-7; D unclear. V lost 0 bases, J lost 5 bases, and 8 bases lay in between. The germline gives CDR1 MNHNS, CDR2 SASEGT. There are 13 residues in the CDR3. The CDR3 spells CASSEALRDEQYF. In DNA form, the CDR3 reads TGTGCCAGCAGTGAAGCGCTCCGGGACGAGCAGTACTTC.

This clonotype was seen ten or more times. The V call is TRBV6-1, the J call TRBJ2-1, with TRBD2 identical over 8 bases. V dropped 5 bases and J dropped 7; count of bases not matched to a gene: 13. The germline V gene has CDR1 MNHNS and CDR2 SASEGT. The CDR3 contains 16 residues. CDR3 in amino acids: CASSPPGSGSGNEQFF. CDR3 DNA sequence: TGTGCCAGCAGTCCACCCGGGAGCGGGAGTGGTAATGAGCAGTTCTTC.

This clonotype was seen repeatedly, ten times or more. The CDR3 reads CASSLTSGSKPPYNEQFF. CDR3 DNA: TGTGCCAGCAGCTTGACTAGCGGGAGTAAACCCCCCTACAATGAGCAGTTCTTC. The chain uses TRBV5-5 and TRBJ2-1, with 11 bases aligning to TRBD2. CDR3 length equals 18 residues. Looked up from germline, CDR1 is SGHKS and CDR2 is YYEKEE (reference sequence). Unmatched junction bases numbered 8, after V lost 1 base and J lost 2 bases.

The chain has TRBV21-1 and TRBJ1-4. TRBV21-1 is an annotated pseudogene. The CDR3 has 16 residues. CDR3 DNA: TGTGCCAGCAGCAGAAACCTGGACATGGAGGGGGAAAAACTGTTTTTT. Protein product: CASSRNLDMEGEKLFF.

The CDR3 loop is CGVGGGGKTQYF. The CDR3 DNA follows: TGCGGTGTTGGAGGGGGCGGTAAGACCCAGTACTTC. V gene TRBV29-1 combines with J gene TRBJ2-5; weak D call: TRBD1 (7 bases). Germline V CDR1 and CDR2: SQVTM, ANQGSEA. The CDR3 totals 12 residues.

To note about this clonotype: One junction end does not reproduce the germline sequence, and a read error may be involved. V usage is TRBV11-2 and J usage is TRBJ2-5; tentative D call: TRBD2 (6 bases). Germline CDR1 and CDR2: SGHAT and FQNNGV. This CDR3 is 16 amino acids long. The CDR3 DNA reads TGTGTCAGCGGATCCCGGGACTCGGCCCACCAAGAGACTCAGTACTTC. Translation: CVSGSRDSAHQETQYF. The variable domain in full, with the rest retrieved from reference TRBV11-2 and TRBJ2-5, is EAGVAQSPRYKIIEKRQSVAFWCNPISGHATLYWYQQILGQGPKLLIQFQNNGVVDDSQLPKDRFSAERLKGVDSTLKIQPAKLEDSAVYLCVSGSRDSAHQETQYFGPGTRLLVL.

The J gene is TRBJ2-7, the V gene TRBV11-2, with D perhaps matching TRBD2 (6 bases). Trimming took 3 bases from V and 13 from J, leaving 25 bases between them. The CDR3 is made up of 15 amino acids. Germline V gene data show CDR1 as SGHAT and CDR2 as FQNNGV. CDR3 loop: CASSFRDSGSYEYYF. CDR3 nucleotide sequence: TGTGCCAGCAGCTTTCGCGATAGCGGCTCCTACGAGTATTACTTC.

With regard to this clonotype: This sequence may be a read error, since a much larger clone differs from it by one base. This chain links TRBV7-9 with TRBJ2-6; D is perhaps TRBD1 or TRBD2 (6 bases each). The germline V gene encodes CDR1 SEHNR and CDR2 FQNEAQ (reference sequence). The CDR3 has 15 amino acids. In nucleotides, the CDR3 is TGTGCCAGCAGCTTAAGGGGGGTCGGGGCCAGCGTCCTGACTTTC. Translated, it gives CASSLRGVGASVLTF.

As concerns this clonotype: This clone may be a read error of a much larger clone one base away. The chain recombines TRBV30 with TRBJ2-7, with D perhaps given as TRBD1 or TRBD2 (6 bases each). The germline gives CDR1 GTSNPN, CDR2 SVGIG (reference sequence). The CDR3 is made up of 16 amino acids. V lost 3 bases and J lost 4, with 22 bases in between. CDR3 bases: TGTGCCTGGAGCGTCAGACGGGACTGGGGGCGTTACGAGCAGTACTTC. Amino acid sequence: CAWSVRRDWGRYEQYF.

Regarding this clonotype: The junction departs from germline at one end; a sequencing error may be responsible. V is TRBV4-2 and J is TRBJ2-1, with D tentatively TRBD1 (5 bases). The V gene's germline CDR1 is LGHNA and CDR2 YNFKEQ. The CDR3 has 15 residues. CDR3 DNA sequence: TGTGCAAGCAGCCGATTGGAAGGGGCAGGCAATGAGCAGTTCTTC. Translating gives CASSRLEGAGNEQFF.

This chain connects TRBV6-6 to TRBJ2-1; perhaps TRBD2 as D (5 bases). Trimming took off 6 bases at V and 9 bases at J, with 18 bases between the two ends. The germline gives CDR1 MNHNY, CDR2 SVGAGI (reference sequence). The CDR3 runs 14 residues. CDR3 nucleotide sequence: TGTGCCAGCAGATACGGTGGGAGAGCGGTTGAGCAGTTCTTC. This gives the protein CASRYGGRAVEQFF.

Concerning this clonotype: The missing conserved phenylalanine or tryptophan at the end of this CDR3 makes a read error likely. Here the CDR3 DNA reads TGTGCCAGCTCGGGGGTCCGAGAGACCCAGTACTGC. It yields the protein CASSGVRETQYC. The rearrangement links TRBV6-1 to TRBJ2-5, with D perhaps matching TRBD2 (6 bases). V was pared by 8 bases and J by 4 bases, with 11 bases between. This CDR3 spans 12 amino acids. Germline CDR1 is MNHNS and CDR2 is SASEGT.

About this clonotype: Since no conserved phenylalanine or tryptophan closes the CDR3, a read error is the likely cause. The DNA is omitted, as the CDR3 cannot be located on it reliably, and the CDR3 follows TCRdb's listing. The gene calls are TRBV11-2 and TRBJ2-5; the table's D call, TRBD2, was not checked against the DNA. Germline assignment: CDR1 SGHAT and CDR2 FQNNGV. The length of the CDR3 is 13 amino acids, counting both ends. Here the CDR3 reads CASSSDFQETQYL.

This clonotype was seen many times. The chain has TRBV29-1 and TRBJ2-1, with D perhaps TRBD2 (5 bases). Trimming shortened V by 7 bases and J by 1 base, and 26 bases separated the two germline ends. The CDR3 is made up of 18 amino acids. In germline, CDR1 is SQVTM, CDR2 ANQGSEA. This CDR3 is CSAFGERKAIMSYNEQFF. The DNA for the CDR3 is TGCAGCGCCTTCGGGGAGAGGAAGGCCATAATGTCCTACAATGAGCAGTTCTTC.

The chain employs TRBV11-2 and TRBJ1-1; TRBD1 is a possible D gene (5 bases). Germline V gives CDR1 SGHAT, CDR2 FQNNGV. V was pared by 1 base and J by 4 bases, with 7 bases between. The CDR3 has 13 residues. CDR3 residues: CASSLAGITEAFF. The CDR3 DNA sequence: TGTGCCAGCAGCTTAGCAGGGATCACTGAAGCTTTCTTT.

The chain couples TRBV5-1 to TRBJ2-4; 12 bases are a match to TRBD2. The CDR3 contains 17 residues. CDR1 is SGHRS, CDR2 YFSETQ, per germline. V trimming: 7 bases; J trimming: 1 base; junction bases outside the gene matches: 9. CDR3 DNA: TGCGCCAGCGGCTCTCTAGCGGGAGGGCCGGCCAAAAACATTCAGTACTTC. It encodes CASGSLAGGPAKNIQYF.

With respect to this clonotype: Mismatch with germline at one junction end may stem from a read error. This chain joins TRBV11-2 and TRBJ2-1, with D uncertain. Germline CDR1 reads SGHAT; CDR2 reads FQNNGV. This CDR3 region has 12 residues. The CDR3 sequence: CASNPEYNELFF. The CDR3 nucleotides are TGTGCTAGCAACCCGGAGTACAATGAGCTGTTCTTC. Drawing the rest from reference TRBV11-2 and TRBJ2-1, the complete variable domain is EAGVAQSPRYKIIEKRQSVAFWCNPISGHATLYWYQQILGQGPKLLIQFQNNGVVDDSQLPKDRFSAERLKGVDSTLKIQPAKLEDSAVYLCASNPEYNELFFGPGTRLTVL.

The V call is TRBV11-3, the J call TRBJ2-7; TRBD1 matches 7 bases. This CDR3 has 14 residues. Germline V gene sequence: CDR1 SGHNT, CDR2 YENEEA. The V gene end was trimmed by 7 bases and the J gene end by 10 bases; junction bases not matched to a gene: 16. The CDR3, as DNA: TGTGCCAGCATCTCACATAGGGGGCCGAGCGAACAGTACTTC. Amino acid sequence: CASISHRGPSEQYF.

In regard to this clonotype: An end of the junction differs from the germline gene, which may be a read error. The chain recombines TRBV7-9 with TRBJ2-3; weak D call: TRBD2 (5 bases). The germline V gene has CDR1 SEHNR and CDR2 FQNEAQ (reference sequence). The CDR3 length is 14 residues. CDR3 DNA sequence: TGTGCCAGCAGCCCGAGAGAGGAGGCAGATACGCAGTATTTC. Residues: CASSPREEADTQYF.

This clonotype was seen many times. The rearrangement uses TRBV29-1 and TRBJ1-1, with TRBD1 matching over 7 bases. Germline trimming cut 4 bases from V and 2 bases from J; bases unmatched to any gene: 7. Germline V gene sequence: CDR1 SQVTM, CDR2 ANQGSEA. The CDR3 runs to 14 residues. CDR3 protein: CSVALRDSNTEAFF. The DNA of the CDR3 is TGCAGCGTTGCCCTCCGGGACAGCAACACTGAAGCTTTCTTT.

This clonotype was counted a few times. One end of the junction varies from germline; a read error may be responsible. The rearrangement uses TRBV6-5 and TRBJ2-1; no definite D call. Germline CDR1 reads MNHEY; CDR2 reads SVGAGI. CDR3 length: 13 amino acids. CDR3 nucleotides: TGTGCCAGCGGCTGGACGGGTAACAATGAGCGGTTCTTC. Translated: CASGWTGNNERFF.

A note on this clonotype: Here the CDR3 omits its conserved ending phenylalanine or tryptophan, so a read error is the likely source. J is TRBJ1-2 and V is TRBV11-2, with D unclear. Germline lookup yields CDR1 SGHAT and CDR2 FQNNGV. Trimming removed 5 bases from V and 3 bases from J, with 13 bases in between. The CDR3 sequence is 14 residues long. CDR3 sequence: CASSPADKDYGYTY. The DNA of the CDR3 is TGTGCCAGCAGCCCAGCCGATAAGGACTATGGCTACACCTAC.

About this clonotype: One end of the junction varies from germline; a read error may be responsible. The rearrangement uses TRBV7-9 and TRBJ1-4, with no clear D. Germline lookup yields CDR1 SEHNR and CDR2 FQNEAQ (reference sequence). This CDR3 is 15 amino acids long. As DNA, the CDR3 is TGTGCCGGCAGCTTAACTCAGGCCCTTAATGAAAAACTGTTTTTT. Amino acid sequence: CAGSLTQALNEKLFF.

This clonotype has only a few counts. V gene TRBV11-2 combines with J gene TRBJ2-2, with 13 bases lining up with TRBD2. CDR1 SGHAT and CDR2 FQNNGV come from the germline V gene. Trimming at V came to 5 bases and at J to 0 bases, leaving 0 bases not matched to a gene. The CDR3 sequence is 16 residues long. This chain's CDR3 is CASSTSGGANTGELFF. The CDR3 DNA follows: TGTGCCAGCAGCACTAGCGGGGGGGCGAACACCGGGGAGCTGTTTTTT.

Concerning this clonotype: Its ends do not fully match the called genes, so a read error is possible. This chain joins TRBV11-3 and TRBJ2-3; D remains ambiguous. Germline CDR1 reads SGHNT; CDR2 reads YENEEA. The CDR3 extends over 13 amino acids. CDR3 residues: CASGWGEVDTLYF. Written as DNA, the CDR3 is TGTGCCAGCGGCTGGGGTGAGGTAGATACGCTGTATTTT.

Comments on this clonotype: Its ends do not fully match the called genes, so a read error is possible. J is TRBJ2-1 and V is TRBV4-1; 7 bases align to TRBD1. Germline loops: CDR1 MGHRA, CDR2 YSYEKL. This CDR3 spans 14 amino acids. The CDR3 DNA sequence: TGCGCCAGCAACCAAGAAAGGGGGCGAGTTGAGCAGTTCTTC. This translates into CASNQERGRVEQFF.